The sample holds a few counts of the clone carrying this T cell receptor (beta chain). The antigen is undetermined. V lost 4 bases to trimming and J lost 6 bases, with 19 bases between them. Germline V gene lookup returns CDR1 SQVTM and CDR2 ANQGSEA. This CDR3 has 14 residues. These data originate in a study of CD8+CD57+ T cells in acquired aplastic anemia. Study at large: Isolated CD4+ and CD8+ cells, once sorted, yielded DNA averaging around 3.3 ug. Findings of the study overall: Simpson's diversity of CD8+ cells was not significantly different in patients compared with controls. Researchers report that 25 to 35 CD8+ CDR3 sequences appeared in both patients and controls.

Genomic DNA was employed as the template in profiling TCR beta VDJ and CDR3. TCRdb re-analysed the reads in MiXCR, keeping a single row per CDR3 protein. The sample has approximately 270,000 distinct CDR3 sequences, about 56% seen once. The sequenced material came from sorted CD4+, CD8+, or CD8+CD57+ T cells (not recorded which) from PBMCs. This rearrangement joins TRBV29-1 to TRBJ2-7; D tentatively fits TRBD1 or TRBD2 (5 bases each). The TCR was taken from a human donor with severe aplastic anemia or a healthy control (not recorded which). This chain's CDR3 is CSVVGVGTMTEQYF. The DNA for the CDR3 is TGCAGCGTTGTCGGGGTAGGGACCATGACCGAGCAGTACTTC.